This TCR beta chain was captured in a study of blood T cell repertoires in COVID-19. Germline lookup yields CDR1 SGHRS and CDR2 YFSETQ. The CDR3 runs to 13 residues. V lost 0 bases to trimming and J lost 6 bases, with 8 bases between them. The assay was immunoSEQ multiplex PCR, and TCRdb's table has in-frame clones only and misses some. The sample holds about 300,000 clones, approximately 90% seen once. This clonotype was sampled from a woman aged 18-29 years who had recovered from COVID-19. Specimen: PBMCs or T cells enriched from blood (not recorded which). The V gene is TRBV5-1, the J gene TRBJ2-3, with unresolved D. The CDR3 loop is CASSLARWDTQYF. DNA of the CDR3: TGCGCCAGCAGCTTGGCTAGGTGGGATACGCAGTATTTT.